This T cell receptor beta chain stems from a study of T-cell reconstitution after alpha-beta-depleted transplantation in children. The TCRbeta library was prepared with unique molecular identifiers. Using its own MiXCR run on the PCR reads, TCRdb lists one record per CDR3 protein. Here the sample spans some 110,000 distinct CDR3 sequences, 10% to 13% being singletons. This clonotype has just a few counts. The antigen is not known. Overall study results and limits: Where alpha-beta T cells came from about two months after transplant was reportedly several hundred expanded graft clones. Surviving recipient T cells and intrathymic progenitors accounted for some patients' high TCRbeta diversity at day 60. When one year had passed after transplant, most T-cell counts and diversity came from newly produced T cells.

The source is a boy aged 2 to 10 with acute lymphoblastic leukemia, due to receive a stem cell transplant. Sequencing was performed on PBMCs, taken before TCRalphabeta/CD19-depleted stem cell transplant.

This CDR3 is CSVEGHLRGRANEQFF. The CDR3 nucleotides are TGCAGCGTTGAAGGCCACCTACGTGGGAGGGCGAATGAGCAGTTCTTC. The chain couples TRBV29-1 to TRBJ2-1; 7 bases line up with TRBD2. Losses at the gene ends were 1 base for V and 7 bases for J; bases not matched to a gene: 13. Per germline, CDR1 SQVTM and CDR2 ANQGSEA. This CDR3 is 16 amino acids long.